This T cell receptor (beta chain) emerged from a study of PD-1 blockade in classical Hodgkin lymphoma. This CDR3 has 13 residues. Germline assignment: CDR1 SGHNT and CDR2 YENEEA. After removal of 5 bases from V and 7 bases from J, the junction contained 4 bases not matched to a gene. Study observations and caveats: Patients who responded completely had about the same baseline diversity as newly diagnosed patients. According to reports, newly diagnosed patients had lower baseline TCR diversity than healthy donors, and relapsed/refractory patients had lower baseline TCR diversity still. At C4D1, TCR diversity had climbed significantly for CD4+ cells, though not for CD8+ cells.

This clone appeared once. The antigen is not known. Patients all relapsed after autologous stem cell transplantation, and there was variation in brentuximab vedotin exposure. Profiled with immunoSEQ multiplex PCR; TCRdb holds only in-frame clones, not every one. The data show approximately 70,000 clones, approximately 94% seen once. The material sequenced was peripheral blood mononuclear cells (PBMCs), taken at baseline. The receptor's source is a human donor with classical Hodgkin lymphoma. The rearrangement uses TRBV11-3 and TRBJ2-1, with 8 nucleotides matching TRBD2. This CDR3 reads CASSQGLVNEQFF. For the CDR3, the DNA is TGTGCCAGCAGCCAGGGACTAGTGAATGAGCAGTTCTTC.